This T cell receptor beta chain comes out of a study of T cells after yellow fever vaccination. Findings of the study overall: Most clones from primary vaccination resurfaced after the booster (approximately 95% CD4, around 90% CD8).

The CDR3 spans 15 residues. V was pared by 3 bases and J by 0 bases, with 8 bases between. TCRdb fed the 5' RACE reads into MiXCR, producing one record per CDR3 protein. The sample lists approximately 250,000 distinct CDR3 sequences, over 6.5% occurring once. This clonotype has a count of ten or more. The antigen remains undetermined. The chain uses TRBV12-3 or TRBV12-4 and TRBJ2-2, with TRBD1 as a possible D gene (5 bases). This TCR came from a man aged 25 to 40 who received the YFV17D yellow fever vaccine. The starting material was CD4+ T cells sorted from PBMCs, obtained on the day of the yellow fever booster vaccination. CDR3 nucleotides: TGTGCCAGCAGTTTCCAGGGCGCGAACACCGGGGAGCTGTTTTTT. It specifies CASSFQGANTGELFF.